This TCR beta chain was sequenced during a study of CD8 T cells in ankylosing spondylitis. It was by quantitative 5'-RACE with molecular barcodes that TCR beta libraries were made. MiXCR, run by TCRdb on the 5' RACE reads, gives a single entry per CDR3 protein. The repertoire holds 200,000 to 300,000 distinct CDR3 sequences, with around 8% as singletons. What was sequenced was blood, either unsorted or a sorted T cell fraction (not recorded which). This TCR derives from a female donor with ankylosing spondylitis or in good health (not recorded which).

The CDR3 spells CASSLGRMNSPLHF. Written as DNA, the CDR3 is TGTGCCAGCAGCTTAGGCAGGATGAATTCACCCCTCCACTTT. The chain carries TRBV7-2 and TRBJ1-6, with D unresolved. The V gene lost 1 base and the J gene lost 7 bases, with 8 bases spanning the gap. Germline V gene lookup returns CDR1 SGHTA and CDR2 FQGNSA. The CDR3 runs to 14 residues.